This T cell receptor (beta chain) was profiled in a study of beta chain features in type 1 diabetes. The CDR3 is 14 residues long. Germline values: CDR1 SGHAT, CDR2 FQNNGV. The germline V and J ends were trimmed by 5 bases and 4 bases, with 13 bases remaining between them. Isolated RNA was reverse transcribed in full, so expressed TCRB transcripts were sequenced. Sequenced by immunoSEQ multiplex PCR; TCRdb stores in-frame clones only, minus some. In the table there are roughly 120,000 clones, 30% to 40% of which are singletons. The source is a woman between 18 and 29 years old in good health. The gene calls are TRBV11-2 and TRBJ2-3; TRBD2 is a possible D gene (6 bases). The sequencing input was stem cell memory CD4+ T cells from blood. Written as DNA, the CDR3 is TGTGCCAGCAGCCGGGAGAGCCGGGCAGATACGCAGTATTTT. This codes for CASSRESRADTQYF.